Listed below are T cell receptor beta chains from one sample, sequenced in a study of CD8 T cells in Susac syndrome. A single record per CDR3 protein comes from TCRdb applying MiXCR to the immunoSEQ multiplex PCR reads. The table has around 140,000 distinct CDR3 sequences, approximately 94% seen once; the top ten hold over 0.07%. Sequences were obtained from CD4+ T cells from PBMCs. The receptors derive from a human donor in good health. CDR3s leave out the opening cysteine and the closing phenylalanine or tryptophan. The order of the fields is V gene, J gene, CDR3 protein.

v_call: TRBV6-5; j_call: TRBJ2-3; cdr3_aa: ASSYPGLAGVRDTQY
v_call: TRBV7-9; j_call: TRBJ1-4; cdr3_aa: ASSRRDITNEKLF
v_call: TRBV29-1; j_call: TRBJ2-2; cdr3_aa: SVRTSGKGELF
v_call: TRBV10-2; j_call: TRBJ2-3; cdr3_aa: ASKGRGRSDTQY
v_call: TRBV14; j_call: TRBJ2-2; cdr3_aa: ASSQDILAGTGELF
v_call: TRBV6-1; j_call: TRBJ2-7; cdr3_aa: ASSSNVGGRPTYEQY
v_call: TRBV28; j_call: TRBJ1-2; cdr3_aa: ASSLERGSYGYT
v_call: TRBV29-1; j_call: TRBJ2-5; cdr3_aa: SGSIGQGAETQY
v_call: TRBV29-1; j_call: TRBJ1-1; cdr3_aa: SPRLITEAF
v_call: TRBV9; j_call: TRBJ1-2; cdr3_aa: ASSGGGRETGSGYT
v_call: TRBV5-5; j_call: TRBJ2-2; cdr3_aa: ASSLSRTNTGELF
v_call: TRBV4-1; j_call: TRBJ2-2; cdr3_aa: ASSPGLAGAGELF
v_call: TRBV29-1; j_call: TRBJ2-7; cdr3_aa: SVAGYPSAYEQY
v_call: TRBV6-1; j_call: TRBJ2-5; cdr3_aa: ASSELAGVETQY
v_call: TRBV12-3/TRBV12-4; j_call: TRBJ1-1; cdr3_aa: ASSFPGQVMNTEAF
v_call: TRBV5-6; j_call: TRBJ2-3; cdr3_aa: ASSTGTGASTDTQY
v_call: TRBV5-1; j_call: TRBJ2-7; cdr3_aa: ASSSTATNEQY
v_call: TRBV6-1; j_call: TRBJ1-5; cdr3_aa: ASFLGGSGQPQH
v_call: TRBV7-9; j_call: TRBJ2-5; cdr3_aa: ASRPEETQY
v_call: TRBV4-2; j_call: TRBJ2-1; cdr3_aa: ASSQVGVAGNEQF
v_call: TRBV5-4; j_call: TRBJ1-1; cdr3_aa: ASSRKSGNTEAF
v_call: TRBV9; j_call: TRBJ2-5; cdr3_aa: ASSVEGQASRAQY
v_call: TRBV20-1; j_call: TRBJ2-7; cdr3_aa: SARVAEGQLGQY
v_call: TRBV4-1; j_call: TRBJ2-7; cdr3_aa: ASHPGVGPYEQY
v_call: TRBV7-8; j_call: TRBJ2-1; cdr3_aa: ASSSRTSGRARF
v_call: TRBV5-1; j_call: TRBJ1-4; cdr3_aa: ASSLVGTGSLIREKLF
v_call: TRBV7-9; j_call: TRBJ1-4; cdr3_aa: ASRDRPYEKLF
v_call: TRBV7-6; j_call: TRBJ1-1; cdr3_aa: ASSLAPQGRTEAF
v_call: TRBV30; j_call: TRBJ1-3; cdr3_aa: AWNSGQGTNTIY
v_call: TRBV5-1; j_call: TRBJ2-1; cdr3_aa: ASSSQLAEVNNEQF
v_call: TRBV28; j_call: TRBJ1-4; cdr3_aa: ASSSSPDTTNEKLF
v_call: TRBV10-3; j_call: TRBJ1-1; cdr3_aa: AISEENREAEAF
v_call: TRBV6-1; j_call: TRBJ1-2; cdr3_aa: ASRSPGQGNYGYT
v_call: TRBV30; j_call: TRBJ1-1; cdr3_aa: AWRDRMNTEVF
v_call: TRBV27; j_call: TRBJ1-1; cdr3_aa: ASSLLGSTEAF
v_call: TRBV18; j_call: TRBJ2-7; cdr3_aa: ASSPQGTSGSHEQY
v_call: TRBV2; j_call: TRBJ1-4; cdr3_aa: ASRQGHEKLF
v_call: TRBV20-1; j_call: TRBJ1-3; cdr3_aa: SARFQERGSGGNTIY
v_call: TRBV29-1; j_call: TRBJ2-1; cdr3_aa: SVAPPGTSYEQF
v_call: TRBV11-3; j_call: TRBJ2-5; cdr3_aa: ANRVDRGLSETQY
v_call: TRBV29-1; j_call: TRBJ2-2; cdr3_aa: SVEATGRAAGELF
v_call: TRBV15; j_call: TRBJ1-1; cdr3_aa: ATSRHDRNTEAF
v_call: TRBV5-5; j_call: TRBJ2-1; cdr3_aa: ASSSWGLTSYNEQF
v_call: TRBV12-3/TRBV12-4; j_call: TRBJ2-6; cdr3_aa: ASSFHRPTSSGANVLT
v_call: TRBV6-6; j_call: TRBJ2-6; cdr3_aa: ASSYRGSGANVLT
v_call: TRBV20-1; j_call: TRBJ1-5; cdr3_aa: SASRTDSNQPQH
v_call: TRBV29-1; j_call: TRBJ1-5; cdr3_aa: SALDSLNQPQH
v_call: TRBV18; j_call: TRBJ2-5; cdr3_aa: ASSPSRVGETQY
v_call: TRBV24-1; j_call: TRBJ2-7; cdr3_aa: ATSGAGTSGSYEQY
v_call: TRBV27; j_call: TRBJ1-2; cdr3_aa: ASRRQGYGYT
v_call: TRBV4-1; j_call: TRBJ2-3; cdr3_aa: ASSQDGVARDTQY
v_call: TRBV21-1; j_call: TRBJ2-3; cdr3_aa: ASSNLAEATDTQY
v_call: TRBV2; j_call: TRBJ2-1; cdr3_aa: ASIFLAGYNEQF
v_call: TRBV10-3; j_call: TRBJ1-2; cdr3_aa: AISQSSGRTNYGYT
v_call: TRBV10-1; j_call: TRBJ1-2; cdr3_aa: ASSESNRHGYT
v_call: TRBV20-1; j_call: TRBJ2-5; cdr3_aa: SARGGGLEETQY
v_call: TRBV27; j_call: TRBJ1-1; cdr3_aa: ASSLNPTGGSEAF
v_call: TRBV20-1; j_call: TRBJ1-4; cdr3_aa: SARVRVGEKLF